The T cell receptor beta chain described here comes from a study of spatial heterogeneity in lung cancer. Study summary: Sequence detection consistently recorded a greater number of beta-chain than alpha-chain sequences. Raw-read counts averaged over ten per unique TCR and UMI combination.

Trimming removed 6 bases from V and 7 bases from J, with 19 bases in between. Germline V lookup: CDR1 DFQATT, CDR2 SNEGSKA (reference sequence). The CDR3 totals 15 residues. In the library, each TCR cDNA molecule bore its own unique molecular identifier. Each CDR3 protein is one row after TCRdb ran MiXCR on the 5' RACE reads. The sample carries just under 95,000 distinct CDR3 sequences, over 9.5% recorded once. This clonotype turned up a few times. Specified time point: sample taken at primary tumor resection. Whole RNA from tumor, nontumor lung or frozen PBMC was sequenced unsorted. Sequencing used PBMCs, obtained at surgery. This chain links TRBV20-1 with TRBJ1-6, with D perhaps matching TRBD1 (5 bases). The source of this sequence is a male donor with early-stage non-small cell lung cancer. The CDR3 DNA is TGCAGTGCCTACCCGACAACTGGGGGAAATTCACCCCTCCACTTT. Translated, it gives CSAYPTTGGNSPLHF.